The 5 T cell receptor beta chains below were found in one sample sequenced in a study of blood T cell repertoires in COVID-19. Libraries were prepared by immunoSEQ multiplex PCR; TCRdb keeps only in-frame clonotypes and omits some of them. The sample contains roughly 150,000 clones, roughly 85% of which appear only once. The sequenced sample consisted of PBMCs or T cells enriched from blood (not recorded which). These receptors came from a man in his fifties or sixties who had recovered from COVID-19.

The gene calls are TRBV29-1 and TRBJ2-7; 10 nucleotides agree with TRBD2. The CDR3 is 13 residues long. V was clipped by 5 bases and J by 2 bases; unmatched bases: 3. Germline CDR1 SQVTM, CDR2 ANQGSEA. CDR3 in DNA: TGCAGCGTTCGGACTAGCGGAGCCTACGAGCAGTACTTC. It specifies CSVRTSGAYEQYF.

This clone was seen only a few times. The chain uses TRBV3-1 (or the pseudogene TRBV3-2) and TRBJ2-2; 7 bases fit TRBD2. Germline V CDR1 and CDR2: LGHDT, YNNKEL (reference sequence). V was pared by 6 bases and J by 0 bases, with 4 bases of the junction left unmatched. The CDR3 extends over 15 amino acids. The CDR3 reads CASRQLATNTGELFF. DNA of the CDR3: TGTGCCAGCAGACAACTAGCGACGAACACCGGGGAGCTGTTTTTT.

This chain joins TRBV7-2 and TRBJ1-2; D is uncertain. The V and J ends lost 7 bases and 6 bases respectively, with 15 bases between them. This CDR3 spans 13 amino acids. CDR1 is SGHTA, CDR2 FQGNSA, per germline. The CDR3 loop reads CASTIRELNGYTF. The CDR3 region has the DNA TGTGCCAGCACGATCCGTGAGCTGAATGGCTACACCTTC.

This clone appeared a few times. This chain links TRBV5-1 with TRBJ1-1; D remains ambiguous. The V end was cut by 4 bases, the J end by 2 bases, with 24 bases between. This CDR3 spans 18 amino acids. The germline CDR1 and CDR2 sequences are SGHRS and YFSETQ. The CDR3 nucleotides are TGCGCCAGCAGCCCCCTCGGAGGGAGCTCTTTTGGCAACACTGAAGCTTTCTTT. Its protein is CASSPLGGSSFGNTEAFF.

This rearrangement joins TRBV12-5 to TRBJ2-7; D is unclear. The CDR3 has 13 amino acids. Deletions cut 2 bases from V and 3 bases from J, with 8 bases between. Germline CDR1 reads LGHNT; CDR2 reads FRNRAP. CDR3: CASGLPPLYEQYF. CDR3 sequence (DNA): TGTGCTAGTGGTTTGCCCCCTCTCTACGAGCAGTACTTC.